These T cell receptor beta chains were read from a single sample in a study of shared clonotypes between healthy human individuals. Generated by immunoSEQ multiplex PCR, the TCRdb table keeps only in-frame clones and is missing some. There are about 490,000 clones in the sample; roughly 85% occur only once, and about 12% lies in the top ten. Sequencing was done on a sample of PBMCs. The receptor set was obtained from a woman aged 40 to 50 in good health. Some clones in this sample may be carry-over from other donors' samples. The CDR3 runs from the conserved cysteine through the conserved F or W. D genes are given only for firm matches. Clone size is given for some rows only: seen once, a few or many times, or a class if the clone is expanded.

v_call: TRBV27; d_call: NA; j_call: TRBJ2-5; clone_size: NA; cdr3_aa: CASSFLGPNQETQYF; cdr3_nt: TGTGCCAGCAGTTTCCTTGGACCGAACCAAGAGACCCAGTACTTC
v_call: TRBV28; d_call: TRBD1; j_call: TRBJ1-1; clone_size: NA; cdr3_aa: CASSAGGEAFF; cdr3_nt: TGTGCCAGCTCCGCAGGGGGGGAAGCTTTCTTT
v_call: TRBV10-3; d_call: TRBD2; j_call: TRBJ2-7; clone_size: NA; cdr3_aa: CAISEAGEYGEQYF; cdr3_nt: TGTGCCATCAGTGAGGCGGGAGAGTACGGCGAGCAGTACTTC
v_call: TRBV4-1; d_call: TRBD2; j_call: TRBJ2-7; clone_size: NA; cdr3_aa: CASSQGFGLGDYEQYF; cdr3_nt: TGCGCCAGCAGCCAAGGATTCGGACTAGGGGACTACGAGCAGTACTTC
v_call: TRBV5-1; d_call: NA; j_call: TRBJ2-5; clone_size: NA; cdr3_aa: CASSYAGQETQYF; cdr3_nt: TGCGCCAGCAGCTACGCGGGACAAGAGACCCAGTACTTC
v_call: TRBV15; d_call: NA; j_call: TRBJ2-1; clone_size: once; cdr3_aa: CATSIGTRNPEQFF; cdr3_nt: TGTGCCACCAGCATCGGGACGAGGAACCCTGAGCAGTTCTTC
v_call: TRBV5-1; d_call: NA; j_call: TRBJ1-3; clone_size: NA; cdr3_aa: CASSLANSRVSGNTIYF; cdr3_nt: TGCGCCAGCAGCTTGGCGAACTCGCGGGTCTCTGGAAACACCATATATTTT
v_call: TRBV6-5; d_call: TRBD2; j_call: TRBJ2-2; clone_size: NA; cdr3_aa: CASSSSLAVNTGELFF; cdr3_nt: TGTGCCAGCAGTTCCTCACTAGCGGTGAACACCGGGGAGCTGTTTTTT
v_call: TRBV30; d_call: NA; j_call: TRBJ1-1; clone_size: NA; cdr3_aa: CAWSVSRWVTEAFF; cdr3_nt: TGTGCCTGGAGTGTCAGTCGATGGGTCACTGAAGCTTTCTTT
v_call: TRBV28; d_call: TRBD1; j_call: TRBJ1-2; clone_size: once; cdr3_aa: CASSPQGQGTYGYTF; cdr3_nt: TGTGCCAGCAGTCCCCAAGGACAGGGGACCTATGGCTACACCTTC
v_call: TRBV5-1; d_call: TRBD2; j_call: TRBJ2-7; clone_size: NA; cdr3_aa: CASSLGTSVTYEQYF; cdr3_nt: TGCGCCAGCAGCTTGGGGACTAGCGTCACCTACGAGCAGTACTTC
v_call: TRBV4-1; d_call: NA; j_call: TRBJ1-5; clone_size: NA; cdr3_aa: CASSQVFSAVSNQPQHF; cdr3_nt: TGCGCCAGCAGCCAAGTGTTTTCGGCGGTTAGCAATCAGCCCCAGCATTTT
v_call: TRBV28; d_call: TRBD1; j_call: TRBJ2-4; clone_size: NA; cdr3_aa: CASSSQGALGNIQYF; cdr3_nt: TGTGCCAGCAGTTCTCAGGGGGCTCTTGGAAACATTCAGTACTTC
v_call: TRBV27; d_call: NA; j_call: TRBJ2-2; clone_size: NA; cdr3_aa: CASSFTTGAIGELFF; cdr3_nt: TGTGCCAGCAGTTTCACAACGGGAGCGATCGGGGAGCTGTTTTTT
v_call: TRBV11-2; d_call: NA; j_call: TRBJ1-4; clone_size: NA; cdr3_aa: CASSHGQNNEKLFF; cdr3_nt: TGTGCCAGCAGCCACGGACAGAATAATGAAAAACTGTTTTTT
v_call: TRBV10-2; d_call: NA; j_call: TRBJ2-3; clone_size: NA; cdr3_aa: CASSESSDTQYF; cdr3_nt: TGCGCCAGCAGTGAGTCGTCAGATACGCAGTATTTT
v_call: TRBV18; d_call: TRBD1; j_call: TRBJ2-2; clone_size: NA; cdr3_aa: CASSPDWTGTLTGELFF; cdr3_nt: TGTGCCAGCTCACCCGACTGGACAGGGACCCTGACCGGGGAGCTGTTTTTT
v_call: TRBV10-3; d_call: TRBD2; j_call: TRBJ2-5; clone_size: many; cdr3_aa: CAISGLLAGQETQYF; cdr3_nt: TGTGCCATCAGTGGCCTCCTAGCGGGACAAGAGACCCAGTACTTC
v_call: TRBV5-1; d_call: TRBD1; j_call: TRBJ1-1; clone_size: NA; cdr3_aa: CASSLDPRGRGEAFF; cdr3_nt: TGCGCCAGCAGCTTGGACCCCAGGGGGCGCGGGGAAGCTTTCTTT
v_call: TRBV28; d_call: NA; j_call: TRBJ1-3; clone_size: NA; cdr3_aa: CASSSTGSGNTIYF; cdr3_nt: TGTGCCAGCAGTTCAACAGGGTCAGGAAACACCATATATTTT
v_call: TRBV27; d_call: TRBD2; j_call: TRBJ2-1; clone_size: NA; cdr3_aa: CASTRTSGAVNEQFF; cdr3_nt: TGTGCCAGCACCCGGACTAGCGGAGCGGTCAATGAGCAGTTCTTC
v_call: TRBV28; d_call: TRBD1; j_call: TRBJ2-7; clone_size: NA; cdr3_aa: CASSPPLAGGFYEQYF; cdr3_nt: TGTGCCAGCAGTCCCCCCCTGGCAGGGGGCTTTTACGAGCAGTACTTC
v_call: TRBV7-6; d_call: NA; j_call: TRBJ1-4; clone_size: NA; cdr3_aa: CASSLRGGATNEKLFF; cdr3_nt: TGTGCCAGCAGTTTACGGGGGGGAGCAACTAATGAAAAACTGTTTTTT
v_call: TRBV18; d_call: TRBD2; j_call: TRBJ2-7; clone_size: NA; cdr3_aa: CASSPGPGKTSGNYEQYF; cdr3_nt: TGTGCCAGCTCACCAGGGCCAGGAAAGACTAGCGGGAACTACGAGCAGTACTTC
v_call: TRBV6-1; d_call: NA; j_call: TRBJ1-4; clone_size: NA; cdr3_aa: CASKEGPTGEKLFF; cdr3_nt: TGTGCCAGCAAAGAGGGCCCGACGGGGGAAAAACTGTTTTTT
v_call: TRBV10-1; d_call: TRBD1; j_call: TRBJ2-1; clone_size: NA; cdr3_aa: CASSPGTGGRNEQFF; cdr3_nt: TGCGCCAGCAGTCCCGGGACAGGGGGTCGAAATGAGCAGTTCTTC
v_call: TRBV18; d_call: TRBD1; j_call: TRBJ2-7; clone_size: NA; cdr3_aa: CASSPKGQAHEQYF; cdr3_nt: TGTGCCAGCTCACCGAAGGGACAGGCTCACGAGCAGTACTTC
v_call: TRBV6-1; d_call: TRBD2; j_call: TRBJ2-7; clone_size: few; cdr3_aa: CASSESAGEAWEQYF; cdr3_nt: TGTGCCAGCAGTGAATCTGCGGGGGAAGCTTGGGAGCAGTACTTC
v_call: TRBV19; d_call: NA; j_call: TRBJ2-2; clone_size: NA; cdr3_aa: CASEAGWDGELFF; cdr3_nt: TGTGCCAGTGAGGCGGGCTGGGACGGGGAGCTGTTTTTT
v_call: TRBV2; d_call: NA; j_call: TRBJ1-2; clone_size: few; cdr3_aa: CASSELRVNYGYTF; cdr3_nt: TGTGCCAGCAGTGAACTCAGGGTTAACTATGGCTACACCTTC
v_call: TRBV14; d_call: NA; j_call: TRBJ1-1; clone_size: NA; cdr3_aa: CASSQFGGRNTEAFF; cdr3_nt: TGTGCCAGCAGCCAATTTGGCGGGAGGAACACTGAAGCTTTCTTT
v_call: TRBV7-7; d_call: NA; j_call: TRBJ2-5; clone_size: NA; cdr3_aa: CASSVDNQETQYF; cdr3_nt: TGTGCCAGCAGCGTCGACAACCAAGAGACCCAGTACTTC
v_call: TRBV27; d_call: NA; j_call: TRBJ1-5; clone_size: NA; cdr3_aa: CASSSDRRQPQHF; cdr3_nt: TGTGCCAGCAGTAGTGACAGACGCCAGCCCCAGCATTTT
v_call: TRBV10-2; d_call: TRBD2; j_call: TRBJ2-1; clone_size: NA; cdr3_aa: CASRVSGGLGNEQFF; cdr3_nt: TGCGCCAGCAGGGTTAGCGGGGGGCTGGGCAATGAGCAGTTCTTC
v_call: TRBV18; d_call: NA; j_call: TRBJ1-6; clone_size: NA; cdr3_aa: CASSPRGGYNSPLHF; cdr3_nt: TGTGCCAGCTCACCAAGGGGCGGCTATAATTCACCCCTCCACTTT
v_call: TRBV11-2; d_call: TRBD2; j_call: TRBJ2-1; clone_size: NA; cdr3_aa: CASTLAGVYNEQFF; cdr3_nt: TGTGCCAGCACGCTAGCGGGAGTCTACAATGAGCAGTTCTTC
v_call: TRBV28; d_call: NA; j_call: TRBJ2-7; clone_size: NA; cdr3_aa: CASSSPGFKYEQYF; cdr3_nt: TGTGCCAGCAGTTCCCCGGGATTCAAATACGAGCAGTACTTC
v_call: TRBV5-1; d_call: NA; j_call: TRBJ2-1; clone_size: NA; cdr3_aa: CASQLSVPNLPLSYNEQFF; cdr3_nt: TGCGCCAGCCAGCTTAGCGTTCCTAACTTGCCCCTCTCCTACAATGAGCAGTTCTTC
v_call: TRBV11-1; d_call: NA; j_call: TRBJ2-5; clone_size: NA; cdr3_aa: CASSPGVRGAGLETQYF; cdr3_nt: TGTGCCAGCAGCCCAGGCGTCCGGGGCGCAGGGCTGGAGACCCAGTACTTC
v_call: TRBV7-9; d_call: TRBD1; j_call: TRBJ2-2; clone_size: NA; cdr3_aa: CASSSGQAGELFF; cdr3_nt: TGTGCCAGCAGTTCCGGACAGGCCGGGGAGCTGTTTTTT
v_call: TRBV13; d_call: NA; j_call: TRBJ1-1; clone_size: NA; cdr3_aa: CASSLKYTEAFF; cdr3_nt: TGTGCCAGCAGCTTAAAATACACTGAAGCTTTCTTT
v_call: TRBV27; d_call: NA; j_call: TRBJ1-5; clone_size: NA; cdr3_aa: CASRPRAEGQPQHF; cdr3_nt: TGTGCCAGCAGACCCAGGGCGGAAGGCCAGCCCCAGCATTTT
v_call: TRBV5-6; d_call: NA; j_call: TRBJ2-1; clone_size: NA; cdr3_aa: CASSLVSRAYNEQFF; cdr3_nt: TGTGCCAGCAGCTTGGTTTCGCGTGCCTACAATGAGCAGTTCTTC
v_call: TRBV6-5; d_call: NA; j_call: TRBJ2-7; clone_size: many; cdr3_aa: CASSYSGTGSYEQYF; cdr3_nt: TGTGCCAGCAGTTATTCCGGGACGGGATCCTACGAGCAGTACTTC
v_call: TRBV14; d_call: NA; j_call: TRBJ1-5; clone_size: NA; cdr3_aa: CASSFRSGNQPQHF; cdr3_nt: TGTGCCAGCAGCTTTCGGTCTGGCAATCAGCCCCAGCATTTT